This T cell receptor (beta chain) was obtained from a study of T cells after yellow fever vaccination. Study at large: SMART-Seq v4 Ultra Low Input prepared libraries from low-cell fractions.

TCRdb used MiXCR to reprocess the 5' RACE reads, holding one entry per CDR3 protein. The repertoire includes a few hundred thousand distinct CDR3 sequences, 17% of them detected once, and about 18% sits in the top ten. Germline assignment: CDR1 MNHNS and CDR2 SASEGT. V was trimmed by 6 bases and J by 4 bases, leaving 15 bases between them. The length of the CDR3 is 14 residues. Study conclusions and caveats: In FACS-sorted repertoires, abundant clonotypes from the bulk population could appear as contaminants.

The table lists this clonotype with a few counts. Its antigen is as yet unknown. The material was PBMCs, obtained less than 6 days after the first yellow fever vaccination. The clonotype originates from a man younger than 35 who received the YFV17D yellow fever vaccine. V gene TRBV6-1 combines with J gene TRBJ1-2, with a tentative D call TRBD1 (5 bases). Here the CDR3 reads CASRRGEGTYGYTF. The CDR3 DNA follows: TGTGCCAGCAGACGGGGGGAGGGGACCTATGGCTACACCTTC.